The 11 T cell receptor beta chains below were found in one sample sequenced in a study of PD-1 blockade in classical Hodgkin lymphoma. Sequencing was performed with immunoSEQ multiplex PCR; in TCRdb, only in-frame clones are kept and a portion is missing. The repertoire holds almost 100,000 clones, 80% to 95% seen once, with roughly 2.8% in the top ten. In every patient, relapse followed autologous stem cell transplantation, while exposure to brentuximab vedotin differed. The sample here was peripheral blood mononuclear cells (PBMCs), taken at baseline. Receptor source: a human donor with classical Hodgkin lymphoma.

This chain joins TRBV2 and TRBJ2-3; TRBD2 agrees at 8 bases. Trimming removed 7 bases from V and 3 bases from J; junction bases left unmatched: 6. The CDR3 has 14 amino acids. Germline CDR1 and CDR2: SNHLY and FYNNEI. CDR3 sequence: CASKAGVRTDTQYF. CDR3 nucleotides: TGTGCCAGCAAAGCGGGAGTGCGGACAGATACGCAGTATTTT.

The rearrangement uses TRBV6-6 and TRBJ1-1; no definite D call. CDR3 length: 13 amino acids. Trimming left V 2 bases short and J 1 base short, with 5 bases between. The germline gives CDR1 MNHNY, CDR2 SVGAGI (reference sequence). CDR3 amino acids: CASSYAKNTEAFF. The CDR3 nucleotides are TGTGCCAGCAGTTACGCCAAGAACACTGAAGCTTTCTTT.

The chain has TRBV28 and TRBJ1-5; TRBD1 aligns across 9 bases. Germline values: CDR1 MDHEN, CDR2 SYDVKM. This CDR3 is 16 amino acids long. J gave up 0 bases and V 6 bases, and 6 bases lay outside the gene matches. CDR3 in DNA: TGTGCCAGCAGATACGGACAGGGGTATAGCAATCAGCCCCAGCATTTT. This codes for CASRYGQGYSNQPQHF. Filled out from reference TRBV28 and TRBJ1-5, the complete variable domain reads DVKVTQSSRYLVKRTGEKVFLECVQDMDHENMFWYRQDPGLGLRLIYFSYDVKMKEKGDIPEGYSVSREKKERFSLILESASTNQTSMYLCASRYGQGYSNQPQHFGDGTRLSIL.

V is TRBV6-1 and J is TRBJ1-1; the match to TRBD1 covers 8 bases. V dropped 1 base and J dropped 4; count of bases not matched to a gene: 5. CDR3 size: 15 residues. Germline CDR1 is MNHNS and CDR2 is SASEGT. The CDR3 bases are TGTGCCAGCAGTGAAGACGTGACAGGGGCCACTGAAGCTTTCTTT. Protein: CASSEDVTGATEAFF.

For the CDR3, the DNA is TGCGCCAGCACCCCCCGGGGCGGCACTGAAGCTTTCTTT. It is translated as CASTPRGGTEAFF. The chain employs TRBV5-1 and TRBJ1-1; D is perhaps TRBD1 (5 bases). Germline V gene data show CDR1 as SGHRS and CDR2 as YFSETQ. This CDR3 spans 13 amino acids. Trimming took off 6 bases at V and 4 bases at J, with 13 bases between the two ends.

The V gene is TRBV27, the J gene TRBJ2-7, with D possibly being TRBD1 or TRBD2 (5 bases each). CDR1 and CDR2 (germline): MNHEY, SMNVEV (reference sequence). V lost 0 bases and J 2 bases, leaving 8 bases between the germline ends. The CDR3 sequence is 14 residues long. In nucleotides, the CDR3 is TGTGCCAGCAGTTTATCCGGGGCCACCTACGAGCAGTACTTC. Translated: CASSLSGATYEQYF.

The chain joins TRBV6-5 to TRBJ2-7; D is ambiguous. Germline CDR1 reads MNHEY; CDR2 reads SVGAGI. The CDR3 is made up of 14 amino acids. V lost 1 base and J 0 bases, leaving 7 bases between the germline ends. In DNA form, the CDR3 reads TGTGCCAGCAGTTACTTGGAGAGCTCCTACGAGCAGTACTTC. Translating it yields CASSYLESSYEQYF.

In DNA form, the CDR3 reads TGTGCCAGCAGTTATAGGGCCCGGGGTCTTAATGATGGCTACACCTTC. Its translation is CASSYRARGLNDGYTF. The chain combines TRBV27 with TRBJ1-2; no clear D gene. The V gene's germline CDR1 is MNHEY and CDR2 SMNVEV (reference sequence). Trimming removed 4 bases from V and 6 bases from J, with 21 bases in between. The CDR3 has 16 residues.

V usage is TRBV12-5 and J usage is TRBJ2-7; D is perhaps TRBD2 (6 bases). Germline V gene data show CDR1 as LGHNT and CDR2 as FRNRAP. V lost 7 bases and J 2 bases, leaving 15 bases between the germline ends. This CDR3 spans 14 amino acids. The chain's CDR3 is CASVPRDGPYEQYF. CDR3 DNA: TGTGCTAGTGTTCCGCGGGACGGCCCCTACGAGCAGTACTTC.

The J gene is TRBJ2-7, the V gene TRBV10-2; no reliable D call. This CDR3 comprises 13 residues. Germline V gives CDR1 WSHSY, CDR2 SAAADI. V lost 8 bases and J lost 0, with 11 bases in between. CDR3 nucleotide sequence: TGCGCCAGCGCCGGACCCAGCTCCTACGAGCAGTACTTC. Encoded protein: CASAGPSSYEQYF.

The chain has TRBV2 and TRBJ2-3; D is unresolved. Germline V gene sequence: CDR1 SNHLY, CDR2 FYNNEI. The germline V and J ends were trimmed by 7 bases and 3 bases, with 8 bases remaining between them. The CDR3 has 12 residues. CDR3 loop: CASITDTDTQYF. The CDR3 DNA sequence: TGTGCCAGCATAACAGATACAGATACGCAGTATTTT.